These 4 T cell receptor beta chains share one sample of origin, sequenced in a study of T-cell memory formation after mild COVID-19. TCRdb fed the 5' RACE reads into MiXCR, producing one record per CDR3 protein. The sample gives around 140,000 distinct CDR3 sequences, roughly 24% of which show up once; approximately 25% is in the top ten. The specimen sequenced was PBMCs or a T cell subset sorted from them (not recorded which). These receptors were taken from an adult woman who had mild COVID-19 (a few samples of this study predate the infection). Cell type and time point are not known.

This clonotype was counted a few times. The chain is built from TRBV29-1 and TRBJ2-7, with D unresolved. The CDR3 sequence is 12 residues long. The germline V gene has CDR1 SQVTM and CDR2 ANQGSEA. Trimming pared 4 bases from V and 3 bases from J, leaving 10 bases between. The DNA of the CDR3 is TGCAGCGTTGCACAGTATGACTACGAGCAGTACTTC. This translates into CSVAQYDYEQYF.

This clonotype was picked up a small number of times. V is TRBV7-8 and J is TRBJ2-7; the D is unclear. Trimming removed 2 bases from V and 5 bases from J, with 10 bases in between. Germline CDR1 and CDR2: SGHVS and FQNEAQ. CDR3 size: 13 residues. This CDR3 is CASSLRTIHEQYF. CDR3 sequence (DNA): TGTGCCAGCAGCTTAAGAACGATTCACGAGCAGTACTTC.

The table lists this clonotype with a few counts. This chain joins TRBV27 and TRBJ2-1; 11 bases match TRBD1. The CDR3 extends over 16 amino acids. The J segment lost 9 bases and the V segment lost 2 bases, leaving 9 bases of the junction unmatched. The germline gives CDR1 MNHEY, CDR2 SMNVEV (reference sequence). CDR3: CASSLLGTGGKREQFF. Here the CDR3 DNA reads TGTGCCAGCAGTTTACTCGGGACAGGGGGAAAGCGTGAGCAGTTCTTC.

This clonotype was found many times. This chain links TRBV11-2 with TRBJ2-1; D is undetermined. V shed 6 bases and J shed 8 bases, with 20 bases lying between them. This CDR3 region has 15 residues. The V gene's germline CDR1 is SGHAT and CDR2 FQNNGV. CDR3 amino acids: CASSLGRADYHEQFF. In DNA form, the CDR3 reads TGTGCCAGCAGTCTAGGCCGGGCCGATTATCATGAGCAGTTCTTC.